Here is one T cell receptor (beta chain) with its context. No antigen is known for it. Trimming at V came to 6 bases and at J to 9 bases, leaving 14 bases not matched to a gene. Germline loops: CDR1 SGHRS, CDR2 YFSETQ. The CDR3 covers 16 residues. Assay used: immunoSEQ multiplex PCR; TCRdb lists only in-frame clones, some missing. The sample has approximately 100,000 clones; 80% to 90% are singletons. The data are from a study of T cell clones after liver transplantation. Study-wide findings and caveats: In most of the 8 subjects, circulating graft-donor-reactive CD4 TCRbeta sequences fell significantly after transplant. Migration into the graft, not deletion, may explain lost graft donor-reactive T cells. Conclusions were preliminary, with small, heterogeneous patient groups.

Here the sequenced sample was CD4+ T cells from blood, taken roughly 50 months after liver transplant. This clonotype was obtained from a human patient who received a liver transplant. T cells may partly derive from the graft donor. This rearrangement joins TRBV5-1 to TRBJ1-6; 8 bases align to TRBD1. The CDR3 region has the DNA TGCGCCAGCACCAATGGCGACAGGGGATCCGGTTCACCCCTCCACTTT. Translated, it gives CASTNGDRGSGSPLHF.